A single sample gave rise to the 12 T cell receptor beta chains below, sequenced in a study of CD4 T cells in relation to SARS-CoV-2 and coronaviruses (dated by TCRdb to about 2021). The library came from the immunoSEQ multiplex PCR assay. The table comes from immuneACCESS by way of TCRdb, which keeps in-frame sequences with V and J called. Part of the clones is missing from these tables; in studies checked, under half for an unresolved V gene and the rest for unknown reasons. The sample table shows tens of thousands of clones, and roughly 90% are seen once. The biggest ten clones account for less than 10% of the sample. Sequencing used memory CD4+ T cells from PBMCs. This specimen's cell subset or site label, per the study, means: memory (non-naive) CD4+ T cells. Receptors originate from an adult with COVID-19.

This clone was seen only once. This chain links TRBV27 with TRBJ2-2, with 14 bases identical to TRBD2. CDR1 MNHEY and CDR2 SMNVEV come from the germline V gene (reference sequence). The V and J ends lost 5 bases and 3 bases, in that order; junction bases with no gene match: 5. This CDR3 is 17 amino acids long. This chain's CDR3 is CASSPRLAGGYTGELFF. The CDR3 nucleotides read TGTGCCAGCAGTCCAAGACTAGCGGGGGGGTACACCGGGGAGCTGTTTTTT.

This clone was recorded once. The chain employs TRBV5-1 and TRBJ2-1; maybe TRBD2 (5 bases). Trimming stripped 4 bases from V and 10 bases from J, with 18 bases between. The CDR3 length is 14 residues. CDR1 and CDR2 from the germline V gene are SGHRS and YFSETQ. The chain's CDR3 is CASSVEERGAEQFF. The DNA for the CDR3 is TGCGCCAGCAGCGTGGAGGAACGAGGTGCGGAGCAGTTCTTC. Variable domain in full (rest from reference TRBV5-1 and TRBJ2-1): KAGVTQTPRYLIKTRGQQVTLSCSPISGHRSVSWYQQTPGQGLQFLFEYFSETQRNKGNFPGRFSGRQFSNSRSEMNVSTLELGDSALYLCASSVEERGAEQFFGPGTRLTVL.

DNA for the CDR3: TGTGCCAGCAGTCCCGGGGGACGGCTCTCTGGAAACACCATATATTTT. Protein: CASSPGGRLSGNTIYF. This sequence joins TRBV27 and TRBJ1-3, with D perhaps TRBD1 (5 bases). The germline CDR1 and CDR2 sequences are MNHEY and SMNVEV (reference sequence). CDR3 length: 16 amino acids. Trimming cost V 5 bases and J 0 bases, with 14 bases left between them.

The chain combines TRBV28 with TRBJ1-2; perhaps TRBD1 as D (6 bases). The CDR3 sequence is 14 residues long. CDR1 is MDHEN and CDR2 is SYDVKM in the germline V gene. Trimming removed 5 bases at V and 6 bases at J, with 16 bases between. Written as DNA, the CDR3 is TGTGCCAGCAGTCAGACAGGCAGGCCCAATGGCTACACCTTC. It specifies CASSQTGRPNGYTF.

This chain links TRBV5-4 with TRBJ2-5; 13 bases align to TRBD2. This CDR3 contains 16 residues. Trimming took 2 bases from V and 5 from J; bases not matched to a gene: 6. From germline, CDR1 is SGHNT and CDR2 YYREEE (reference sequence). CDR3 sequence (DNA): TGTGCCAGCAGCTTAGAACTAGCGGGGGGGCGGGAGACCCAGTACTTC. Protein product: CASSLELAGGRETQYF.

The rearrangement uses TRBV9 and TRBJ1-2; 9 bases align to TRBD1. V was clipped by 0 bases and J by 8 bases; unmatched bases: 8. This CDR3 comprises 15 residues. The germline gives CDR1 SGDLS, CDR2 YYNGEE. CDR3 amino acids: CASSVGAQGASGYTF. CDR3 DNA: TGTGCCAGCAGCGTAGGGGCACAGGGGGCATCGGGCTACACCTTC.

The chain carries TRBV29-1 and TRBJ2-7, with TRBD2 as a possible D gene (6 bases). The CDR3 has 13 amino acids. Deletions cut 6 bases from V and 0 bases from J, with 12 bases between. The germline V gene has CDR1 SQVTM and CDR2 ANQGSEA. The CDR3 DNA reads TGCAGCGTCGGGGCCGGGGGCTCCTACGAGCAGTACTTC. Translating it yields CSVGAGGSYEQYF.

The chain employs TRBV2 and TRBJ1-2; D remains unclear. The ends were cut back, 7 bases at V and 2 bases at J, with 14 bases in the middle. In germline, CDR1 is SNHLY, CDR2 FYNNEI. CDR3 size: 14 residues. The CDR3 nucleotides are TGTGCCAGCACCCAGACTGTAAACAACTATGGCTACACCTTC. Protein sequence: CASTQTVNNYGYTF.

This chain uses TRBV2 with TRBJ1-5; possibly TRBD1 for D (5 bases). This CDR3 spans 14 amino acids. Germline V lookup: CDR1 SNHLY, CDR2 FYNNEI. V was shortened by 3 bases and J by 6 bases, with 12 bases between the two germline ends. The chain's CDR3 is CASSEDTRGQPQHF. As DNA, the CDR3 is TGTGCCAGCAGTGAGGACACCCGGGGTCAGCCCCAGCATTTT.

The chain employs TRBV29-1 and TRBJ1-1; 9 nucleotides agree with TRBD1. The V segment lost 5 bases and the J segment 8 bases; nucleotides outside the gene matches: 9. Germline V lookup: CDR1 SQVTM, CDR2 ANQGSEA. The CDR3 has 13 residues. The CDR3 protein is CSVIPDRGGEAFF. In nucleotides, the CDR3 is TGCAGCGTTATACCAGACAGGGGGGGAGAAGCTTTCTTT.

The rearrangement links TRBV28 to TRBJ2-6, with a weak D call TRBD1 (6 bases). The CDR3 runs to 15 residues. From germline, CDR1 is MDHEN and CDR2 SYDVKM. Trimming took 8 bases from V and 3 from J, leaving 14 bases between them. The CDR3 DNA reads as TGTGCCAGCGGAAATACAGGGAGTGGGGCCAACGTCCTGACTTTC. It yields the protein CASGNTGSGANVLTF.

This chain joins TRBV30 and TRBJ2-3, with D perhaps TRBD1 or TRBD2 (5 bases each). The CDR3 spans 14 residues. The germline V gene encodes CDR1 GTSNPN and CDR2 SVGIG (reference sequence). V shed 3 bases and J shed 4 bases, with 14 bases lying between them. The CDR3 nucleotides read TGTGCCTGGAGGAGGGGAACGGGCGCAGATACGCAGTATTTT. Translating gives CAWRRGTGADTQYF.